One sample yielded the 17 T cell receptor gamma chains listed below, sequenced in a study of gamma-delta chains in newborns, infants, children. TCRdb redid the clone calls on the reads with CATT. Among 830 or so gamma-chain clones listed, almost 70% were seen once. Sequencing was done on a sample of blood. The source of these receptors is a child who was a newborn, infant or young child, either healthy, febrile or measles-vaccinated (not recorded which).

The V call is TRGV4, the J call TRGJP1. Matching the DNA to germline supplied the J gene, which TCRdb does not give. CDR1 is EGSTGY, CDR2 YDSYTSSV, per germline. The trim removed 0 bases at V and 13 bases at J, leaving 8 bases unmatched. This CDR3 is 13 amino acids long. CDR3 residues: CATWDGRETFKIF. Written as DNA, the CDR3 is TGTGCCACCTGGGATGGGCGTGAGACGTTCAAGATATTT.

This clone was detected only once. The J gene was identified as TRGJ1 or TRGJ2, and no V gene was called. CDR3 length: 13 residues. Here the CDR3 reads CATWDPIYYEKLF. For the CDR3, the DNA is TGTGCCACCTGGGACCCGATTTATTATGAGAAACTCTTT.

A J gene of TRGJP2 was called, though the V gene was not. The CDR3 is 13 residues long. CDR3 region: CATWDGEDWIKTF. As DNA, the CDR3 is TGTGCCACCTGGGACGGCGAGGATTGGATCAAGACGTTT.

This rearrangement joins TRGV5 to TRGJ1 or TRGJ2. TCRdb gives no J gene; it was assigned here by matching the DNA to germline. Germline V gene sequence: CDR1 VINAFY, CDR2 YDVSNSKD. With 0 bases clipped from V and 6 bases from J, the junction kept 8 bases outside the gene matches. This CDR3 comprises 14 residues. The CDR3 nucleotides are TGTGCCACCTGGGACAGGCCAAGAGTTTATAAGAAACTCTTT. It translates to CATWDRPRVYKKLF.

This clone has just a few counts. The V call is TRGV3, the J call TRGJ1 or TRGJ2. The J gene is not listed in TCRdb, so it was assigned here from a DNA match to germline. The V and J ends lost 4 bases and 5 bases, in that order; junction bases with no gene match: 2. Germline V gene sequence: CDR1 VTNTFY, CDR2 YDVSTARD (reference sequence). This CDR3 is built from 11 residues. CDR3 nucleotide sequence: TGTGCCACCTGGGATAATTATAAGAAACTCTTT. As protein: CATWDNYKKLF.

This clone was seen once. CDR3 nucleotide sequence: TGTGCCTTGTGGGAGCCCCGGGAAGAGTTGGGCAAAAAAATCAAGGTATTT. It specifies CALWEPREELGKKIKVF. The chain carries TRGV9 and TRGJP. Here the J gene was assigned by germline matching of the DNA, as TCRdb has none. This CDR3 region has 17 residues. V dropped 3 bases and J dropped 5; count of bases not matched to a gene: 7. The germline CDR1 and CDR2 sequences are GITISATS and ISYDGTV (reference sequence).

The rearrangement links TRGV9 to TRGJP. Here the J gene came from matching the DNA to germline, since TCRdb omits it. Germline CDR1 reads GITISATS; CDR2 reads ISYDGTV (reference sequence). The CDR3 is made up of 17 amino acids. Trimming took 1 base from V and 12 from J; bases not matched to a gene: 12. CDR3: CALWEVSSGSGKKIKVF. The CDR3 coding sequence is TGTGCCTTGTGGGAGGTCAGTAGTGGGTCGGGCAAAAAAATCAAGGTATTT.

The chain links TRGV2 to TRGJ1 or TRGJ2. TCRdb does not report a J gene; here it was assigned by matching the DNA to germline references. The V segment lost 0 bases and the J segment 0 bases; nucleotides outside the gene matches: 5. The CDR3 loop spans 15 amino acids. Germline loops: CDR1 EGSNGY, CDR2 YDSYNSKV. DNA for the CDR3: TGTGCCACCTGGGACGGGCGGGGGAATTATTATAAGAAACTCTTT. It is translated as CATWDGRGNYYKKLF.

The chain couples TRGV4 to TRGJP2. The J gene was missing in TCRdb and was found by matching the end of the DNA to germline. The CDR3 is 13 amino acids. Germline values: CDR1 EGSTGY, CDR2 YDSYTSSV. V lost 5 bases to trimming and J lost 3 bases; unmatched junction nucleotides: 3. CDR3 bases: TGTGCCACCTGGGTTGGTAGTGATTGGATCAAGACGTTT. This codes for CATWVGSDWIKTF.

The chain combines TRGV5 with TRGJ1 or TRGJ2. The J gene is not listed in TCRdb, so it was assigned here from a DNA match to germline. V lost 0 bases and J lost 4; bases outside the gene matches: 6. There are 14 residues in the CDR3. CDR1 and CDR2 (germline): VINAFY, YDVSNSKD. The CDR3 here is CATWDRPIYYKKLF. The CDR3 DNA is TGTGCCACCTGGGACAGGCCCATCTATTATAAGAAACTCTTT.

This clone occurred once. This chain uses TRGV9 with TRGJ1 or TRGJ2. TCRdb offers no J gene call, so here the DNA was matched to germline to obtain one. The CDR3 runs to 13 residues. Trimming cost V 0 bases and J 4 bases; bases outside gene matches: 3. Germline loops: CDR1 GITISATS, CDR2 ISYDGTV (reference sequence). DNA of the CDR3: TGTGCCTTGTGGGAGGTGCAGTATTATAAGAAACTCTTT. It is translated as CALWEVQYYKKLF.

Regarding this clone: Other DNA sequences in the same sample also yield this CDR3. V and J are TRGV9 and TRGJP. TCRdb lists no J gene, so it was determined here by aligning the DNA to germline. V lost 4 bases to trimming and J lost 3 bases; unmatched junction nucleotides: 3. CDR1 and CDR2 from the germline V gene are GITISATS and ISYDGTV (reference sequence). The CDR3 has 16 residues. The CDR3 nucleotides are TGTGCCTTGTGGGAACCGCAAGAGTTGGGCAAAAAAATCAAGGTATTT. As protein: CALWEPQELGKKIKVF.

V gene TRGV4 combines with J gene TRGJ1 or TRGJ2. TCRdb gives no J gene; it was assigned here by matching the DNA to germline. The CDR3 totals 13 residues. J lost 9 bases, V lost 0 bases, and 8 bases had no gene match. CDR1 EGSTGY and CDR2 YDSYTSSV come from the germline V gene. CDR3 DNA sequence: TGTGCCACCTGGGATGGGCTGGATTGTAAGAAACTCTTT. Its protein is CATWDGLDCKKLF.

This clone was counted only a few times. The same CDR3 can be traced to other DNA sequences in this sample. The chain links TRGV9 to TRGJP. This CDR3 has 15 amino acids. Trimming cost V 1 base and J 7 bases; bases outside gene matches: 1. Germline assignment: CDR1 GITISATS and CDR2 ISYDGTV (reference sequence). This CDR3 is CALWEVELGKKIKVF. The CDR3 region has the DNA TGTGCCTTGTGGGAGGTCGAGTTGGGCAAAAAAATCAAGGTATTT.

The rearrangement uses TRGV2 and TRGJ1 or TRGJ2. The J gene comes from matching the DNA to germline here; TCRdb lacks it. Germline CDR1 EGSNGY, CDR2 YDSYNSKV. The CDR3 sequence is 15 residues long. V shed 0 bases, J shed 3 bases, and the junction held 8 bases outside the gene matches. The CDR3 DNA reads as TGTGCCACCTGGGACGGGCCGTCGAGTTATTATAAGAAACTCTTT. Residues: CATWDGPSSYYKKLF.

This clone was observed once. This specimen includes other DNA sequences encoding the same CDR3. The chain has TRGV2 and TRGJ1 or TRGJ2. Here the J gene came from matching the DNA to germline, since TCRdb omits it. Germline trimming cut 0 bases from V and 9 bases from J; bases unmatched to any gene: 2. Germline loops: CDR1 EGSNGY, CDR2 YDSYNSKV. The CDR3 length is 11 residues. CDR3 sequence (DNA): TGTGCCACCTGGGACGGGCTTAAGAAACTCTTT. Translated, it gives CATWDGLKKLF.

No V gene was called here, but the J gene is TRGJ1 or TRGJ2. The CDR3 has 13 amino acids. In DNA, the CDR3 is TGTGCCACCTGGGATGGAGATTATTATAAGAAACTCTTT. Translated, it gives CATWDGDYYKKLF.